This T cell receptor beta chain derives from a study of T cells in Graves' hyperthyroidism and ophthalmopathy. J was trimmed by 8 bases and V by 6 bases; bases with no gene match: 6. There are 14 residues in the CDR3. Germline V gives CDR1 MNHNS, CDR2 SASEGT. Overall study findings and caveats: Most expanded thyroid clonotypes above 0.001 also appeared in blood.

RNA transcripts yielded amplified TCR beta CDR3 regions. The TCR CDR3 was amplified in a first-round RT-PCR using the HTBI primer set. MiXCR, run by TCRdb on the multiplex PCR reads, gives a single entry per CDR3 protein. The data hold hundreds of thousands of distinct CDR3 sequences, with about 15% observed a single time. Concerning this clonotype: Antigen specificity is unknown.

It was considered stable Graves' hyperthyroidism when ophthalmopathy did not progress within 18 months. Thyroid ultrasound, orbital computed tomography, clinical symptoms, and serum thyroxine and TRAb underpinned diagnoses. The chain couples TRBV6-1 to TRBJ2-1, with TRBD2 matching 11 bases. Sequenced sample: blood. The TCR was taken from a woman between 18 and 29 years old with Graves' hyperthyroidism. The CDR3 region is CASRVTSGAHEQFF. CDR3 in DNA: TGTGCCAGCAGAGTGACTAGCGGGGCACATGAGCAGTTCTTC.